The source of this TCR beta chain is a study of T cells in localized non-small cell lung cancer. Germline V gives CDR1 SGHVS, CDR2 FNYEAQ. V gave up 1 base and J gave up 0 bases, with 12 bases separating them. The CDR3 has 17 amino acids. Sequenced by immunoSEQ multiplex PCR; TCRdb stores in-frame clones only, minus some. Here the sample spans tens of thousands of clones, 80% to 95% being singletons. The J gene is TRBJ1-4, the V gene TRBV7-6, with no clear D. Sequenced material: peripheral blood, taken before any cancer treatment. This sequence was found in a man aged 35-69 years with stage I lung adenocarcinoma. The CDR3 nucleotides read TGTGCCAGCAGCTTAGGCGGAGGACGGCCAACTAATGAAAAACTGTTTTTT. Encoded protein: CASSLGGGRPTNEKLFF.